These 16 T cell receptor beta chains were all obtained from the same sample, sequenced in a study of cytomegalovirus exposure and HLA in healthy donors. The primer mix had 60 Vbeta and 13 Jbeta primers. TCRdb keeps only in-frame clones here, not all; method: immunoSEQ multiplex PCR. The sample contains 90,000 to 120,000 clones, over 9.5% of which appear only once. The sample was PBMCs. These receptors all stem from a man in his forties or fifties in good health and CMV-seropositive.

The sample holds many counts of this clone. This chain connects TRBV10-3 to TRBJ2-2, with TRBD1 identical over 7 bases. The CDR3 contains 13 residues. V shed 4 bases and J 7 bases; nucleotides not matched to a gene: 3. Germline loops: CDR1 ENHRY, CDR2 SYGVKD. The CDR3 region is CAISGQGHGELFF. CDR3 coding DNA: TGTGCCATCAGTGGACAGGGCCACGGGGAGCTGTTTTTT.

CDR3 in DNA: TGTGCTAGTGGTGCCGGACTAGCGGGAGTTCGCTCAGAGACCCAGTACTTC. Encoded protein: CASGAGLAGVRSETQYF. This sequence joins TRBV12-5 and TRBJ2-5; 13 positions match TRBD2. CDR1 LGHNT and CDR2 FRNRAP come from the germline V gene. The ends lost 5 bases at V and 4 bases at J; junction bases unmatched: 10. This CDR3 has 17 amino acids.

The chain is built from TRBV11-3 and TRBJ2-7; 7 bases map to TRBD1. J gave up 0 bases and V 3 bases, and 8 bases lay outside the gene matches. Germline-derived CDR1 and CDR2 are SGHNT and YENEEA. The CDR3 contains 16 residues. The CDR3 coding sequence is TGTGCCAGCAGCTTCCCGGGACAGCCAAGCTCCTACGAGCAGTACTTC. It translates to CASSFPGQPSSYEQYF.

This sequence joins TRBV2 and TRBJ2-7, with TRBD1 as a possible D gene (6 bases). With 4 bases removed from V and 2 bases from J, the gap between germline ends came to 12 bases. Germline CDR1 reads SNHLY; CDR2 reads FYNNEI. The CDR3 spans 14 residues. CDR3 amino acids: CASSVQGSTYEQYF. The CDR3 nucleotides read TGTGCCAGCAGTGTCCAGGGGTCTACCTACGAGCAGTACTTC.

The chain recombines TRBV27 with TRBJ2-1; 9 bases align to TRBD2. Trimming took 4 bases from V and 8 from J; bases not matched to a gene: 15. Per the germline V gene, CDR1 is MNHEY and CDR2 is SMNVEV (reference sequence). The CDR3 is 17 residues long. The CDR3 protein is CASSYLRSAGGPDEQFF. The DNA of the CDR3 is TGTGCCAGCAGTTATTTGCGGTCGGCGGGAGGGCCGGATGAGCAGTTCTTC.

Only a few counts were recorded for this clone. The CDR3 DNA is TGTGCCAGCAGTGAAGACAGGGTGGGTAATCAGCCCCAGCATTTT. Residues: CASSEDRVGNQPQHF. The chain joins TRBV6-1 to TRBJ1-5, with a tentative D call TRBD1 (6 bases). Trimming shortened V by 1 base and J by 4 bases, and 11 bases separated the two germline ends. This CDR3 has 15 residues. Per the germline V gene, CDR1 is MNHNS and CDR2 is SASEGT.

This clone was counted only a few times. The V call is TRBV30, the J call TRBJ1-1; D gene uncertain. The germline V and J ends were trimmed by 7 bases and 1 base, with 28 bases remaining between them. CDR1 and CDR2 from the germline V gene are GTSNPN and SVGIG (reference sequence). The CDR3 is 18 amino acids. As DNA, the CDR3 is TGTGCCTCTTCTTCGCCGTCTCGGGTTTTCGGAGGGAACACTGAAGCTTTCTTT. Translation: CASSSPSRVFGGNTEAFF.

The rearrangement uses TRBV7-9 and TRBJ2-1; the match to TRBD2 covers 7 bases. CDR3 size: 15 residues. With 4 bases clipped from V and 9 bases from J, the junction kept 12 bases outside the gene matches. Germline CDR1 and CDR2: SEHNR and FQNEAQ (reference sequence). DNA of the CDR3: TGTGCCAGCAGCTCAGATTCCGGGACTAAAGGTGAGCAGTTCTTC. Its translation: CASSSDSGTKGEQFF.

This clone was detected only a few times. The rearrangement links TRBV7-8 to TRBJ2-6, with TRBD2 identical over 7 bases. Germline trimming cut 5 bases from V and 0 bases from J; bases unmatched to any gene: 10. The germline V gene has CDR1 SGHVS and CDR2 FQNEAQ. The CDR3 is 18 residues long. DNA for the CDR3: TGTGCCAGCAGCCAGCGGAGCGGGACCCACTCTGGGGCCAACGTCCTGACTTTC. Its translation is CASSQRSGTHSGANVLTF.

This clone has more than one count but fewer than ten. V is TRBV7-8 and J is TRBJ2-1; D not resolved. Germline assignment: CDR1 SGHVS and CDR2 FQNEAQ. Trimming cost V 1 base and J 1 base, with 5 bases left between them. The CDR3 runs to 14 residues. CDR3 residues: CASSLDLSYNEQFF. In DNA form, the CDR3 reads TGTGCCAGCAGCTTAGACCTATCCTACAATGAGCAGTTCTTC.

A few counts support this clone. The chain uses TRBV27 and TRBJ2-5; D unresolved. V lost 6 bases, J lost 2 bases, and 16 bases lay in between. Germline loops: CDR1 MNHEY, CDR2 SMNVEV (reference sequence). This CDR3 spans 15 amino acids. DNA for the CDR3: TGTGCCAGCAGAGATTTTTCAAACTTACAAGAGACCCAGTACTTC. Translated: CASRDFSNLQETQYF.

This clone was counted only a few times. The chain joins TRBV7-9 to TRBJ1-2; D is unclear. This CDR3 region has 16 residues. Trimming removed 1 base at V and 4 bases at J, with 16 bases between. The germline V gene has CDR1 SEHNR and CDR2 FQNEAQ (reference sequence). CDR3 amino acids: CASSLDRAYRGYGYTF. In DNA, the CDR3 is TGTGCCAGCAGCTTAGATCGGGCTTATCGGGGCTATGGCTACACCTTC.

This clone was seen a few times. J is TRBJ2-4 and V is TRBV21-1; the table assigns TRBD1, which was not confirmed against the DNA. TRBV21-1 is flagged as a pseudogene. The CDR3 consists of 19 residues. The CDR3 sequence is CASSKEKGWVYRGRDIQYF. The CDR3 coding sequence is TGTGCCAGCAGCAAAGAGAAGGGCTGGGTCTACAGGGGGAGGGACATTCAGTACTTC.

The gene calls are TRBV5-4 and TRBJ1-5; D ambiguous. Trimming removed 4 bases from V and 0 bases from J, with 8 bases in between. The CDR3 is made up of 14 amino acids. The V gene's germline CDR1 is SGHNT and CDR2 YYREEE (reference sequence). This CDR3 reads CASSDTDSNQPQHF. CDR3 nucleotides: TGTGCCAGCAGCGACACTGATAGCAATCAGCCCCAGCATTTT.

This clone was counted only a few times. The chain links TRBV7-8 to TRBJ2-3, with TRBD2 identical over 8 bases. This CDR3 comprises 16 residues. Germline V gene data show CDR1 as SGHVS and CDR2 as FQNEAQ. V lost 5 bases, J lost 1 base, and 8 bases stayed unmatched. The CDR3 here is CASSHGGVTGTDTQYF. In DNA, the CDR3 is TGTGCCAGCAGCCACGGGGGGGTGACAGGCACAGATACGCAGTATTTT.

This clone was counted a few times. The chain couples TRBV27 to TRBJ2-2, with D possibly TRBD2 on 5 matching bases. V dropped 3 bases and J dropped 2 bases, with 19 bases sitting between them. Germline CDR1 MNHEY, CDR2 SMNVEV (reference sequence). The CDR3 spans 18 residues. Here the CDR3 reads CASSFLLPSGPNTGELFF. The CDR3, as DNA: TGTGCCAGCAGTTTTCTATTACCCAGCGGACCTAACACCGGGGAGCTGTTTTTT.